The entry that follows covers one TCR beta chain sequence. What it binds is not known. The data were taken from a study of OX40 agonist ivuxolimab in advanced cancers. As for the study in general: Ivuxolimab, which patients received intravenously every 2 weeks, was dosed at 0.01 to 10 mg/kg.

TCRdb's copy holds only in-frame clones and misses some; the assay was immunoSEQ multiplex PCR. The profile covers tens of thousands of clones, with around 85% appearing a single time and under 7% taken by the ten largest. A history of autoimmune disease or systemic immunosuppression excluded patients. Study-level results: On average, CD8+ T cells showed a greater number of expanded clones than CD4+.

The CDR3 is 14 amino acids. Trimming left V 3 bases short and J 6 bases short, with 15 bases between. CDR1 and CDR2 (germline): SGHDT, YYEEEE. The receptor comes from an adult with an advanced solid tumor such as melanoma, head and neck, liver or kidney cancer. The chain links TRBV5-6 to TRBJ2-5; no clear D. Sequences were derived from CD4+ or CD8+ T cells sorted from blood, sampled in a trial of the OX40 agonist ivuxolimab. CDR3 sequence: CASSYSGSAKTQYF. CDR3 coding DNA: TGTGCCAGCAGCTACTCCGGGTCTGCGAAGACCCAGTACTTC. The whole variable domain, filled in from reference TRBV5-6 and TRBJ2-5, reads DAGVTQSPTHLIKTRGQQVTLRCSPKSGHDTVSWYQQALGQGPQFIFQYYEEEERQRGNFPDRFSGHQFPNYSSELNVNALLLGDSALYLCASSYSGSAKTQYFGPGTRLLVL.